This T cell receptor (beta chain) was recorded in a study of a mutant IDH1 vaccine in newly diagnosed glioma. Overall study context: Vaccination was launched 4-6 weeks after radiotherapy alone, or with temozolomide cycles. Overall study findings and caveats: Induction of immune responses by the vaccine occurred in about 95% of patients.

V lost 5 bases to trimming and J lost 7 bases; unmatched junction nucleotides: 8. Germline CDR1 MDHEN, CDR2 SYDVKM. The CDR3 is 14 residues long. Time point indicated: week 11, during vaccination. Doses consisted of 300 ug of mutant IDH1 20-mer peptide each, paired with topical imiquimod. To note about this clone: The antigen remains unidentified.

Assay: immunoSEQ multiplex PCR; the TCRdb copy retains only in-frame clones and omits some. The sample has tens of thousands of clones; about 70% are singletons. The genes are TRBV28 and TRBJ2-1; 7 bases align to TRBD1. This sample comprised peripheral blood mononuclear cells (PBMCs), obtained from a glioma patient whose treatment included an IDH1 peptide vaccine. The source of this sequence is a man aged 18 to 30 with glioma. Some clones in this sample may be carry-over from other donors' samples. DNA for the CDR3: TGTGCCAGCAGTCCTGACAGGGCAGGGAATGAGCAGTTCTTC. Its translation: CASSPDRAGNEQFF. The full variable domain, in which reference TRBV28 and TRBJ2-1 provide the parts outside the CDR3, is DVKVTQSSRYLVKRTGEKVFLECVQDMDHENMFWYRQDPGLGLRLIYFSYDVKMKEKGDIPEGYSVSREKKERFSLILESASTNQTSMYLCASSPDRAGNEQFFGPGTRLTVL.